The entry below gives a single T cell receptor (beta chain) sequence along with its context. Its antigen is not known. These data are taken from a study of T cell responses to AZD1222 COVID-19 vaccine. About the research overall: Second doses at about 4 or about 12 weeks were pooled. Regarding the study as a whole: Just five or six AZD1222 recipients were seropositive at baseline. Regions 160-218 and 743-854 held dominance among vaccine-associated CD4 TCRs, which spanned spike.

The germline V and J ends were trimmed by 6 bases and 8 bases, with 23 bases remaining between them. CDR1 is DFQATT, CDR2 SNEGSKA, per germline (reference sequence). This CDR3 is 16 amino acids long. Using immunoSEQ multiplex PCR, the repertoire was profiled, and TCRdb retains in-frame clones only, with some absent. Of about 120,000 clones listed, about nine tenths are singletons. The TCR sequence derives from an adult in good health. The input for sequencing was peripheral blood, taken on day 0 of AZD1222 vaccination. This chain connects TRBV20-1 to TRBJ1-6, with D perhaps TRBD1 (5 bases). The chain's CDR3 is CSASGRSGRVDSPLHF. CDR3 in DNA: TGCAGTGCGAGTGGTCGGTCCGGCAGGGTCGATTCACCCCTCCACTTT.